This TCR beta chain was captured by sequencing in a study of blood T cell repertoires in COVID-19. Only a few counts were recorded for this clone. Trimming left V 2 bases short and J 8 bases short, with 10 bases between. There are 14 residues in the CDR3. Germline assignment: CDR1 MNHEY and CDR2 SMNVEV (reference sequence). As handled by the study authors: How many nucleated cells were present was estimated from reference gene primer amplification. Repertoires were generated with immunoSEQ multiplex PCR, while TCRdb's copy carries only in-frame clones and drops some. V and J calls and clone size are those listed in that table; D and trimming were worked out from the DNA. The repertoire holds some 270,000 clones, 86% seen once, with approximately 1.5% in the top ten.

The chain joins TRBV27 to TRBJ1-6, with D unresolved. This TCR came from an older woman who had recovered from COVID-19. The sample was peripheral blood. DNA for the CDR3: TGTGCCAGCAGTTTAGGCCCCCGATATTCACCCCTCCACTTT. It yields the protein CASSLGPRYSPLHF.